These 2 T cell receptor beta chains share one sample of origin, sequenced in a study of T cells in Graves' hyperthyroidism and ophthalmopathy (dated by TCRdb to between 2018 and 2021). The library was prepared using multiplex PCR. The instrument was an Illumina HiSeq 2000. Amplification of TCR beta CDR3 regions was carried out from RNA transcripts. The TCR CDR3 was subjected to a first round of RT-PCR using the HTBI primer set and the Qiagen OneStep RT-PCR kit. TCRdb reanalyzed the raw reads on its own, using fastp at Q25 for trimming and MiXCR for clone calling, and kept in-frame beta chains. Merged by CDR3 protein, the rows form single entries marked with the most common genes and DNA. The sample includes 530,000 or so distinct CDR3 sequences, with around a quarter observed a single time. About 11% of the sample is taken by the ten largest. Input material: blood. The source is a woman in her twenties or thirties with Graves' ophthalmopathy.

The chain employs TRBV12-3 or TRBV12-4 and TRBJ2-7; D is unresolved. Trimming removed 1 base at V and 0 bases at J, with 10 bases between. This CDR3 has 15 amino acids. The CDR3 DNA follows: TGTGCCAGCAGTTTAGATCTCCCGAGCTCCTACGAGCAGTACTTC. It translates to CASSLDLPSSYEQYF.

This clonotype came up many times. This CDR3 is CSALDRGKETQYF. CDR3 bases: TGCAGTGCGTTGGACAGGGGGAAAGAGACCCAGTACTTC. The chain carries TRBV20-1 and TRBJ2-5; 10 nucleotides line up with TRBD1. Germline trimming cut 6 bases from V and 3 bases from J; bases unmatched to any gene: 4. The CDR3 is 13 amino acids. Germline assignment: CDR1 DFQATT and CDR2 SNEGSKA (reference sequence).